The 27 T cell receptor beta chains in this list originate from one sample, sequenced in a study of blood T cell repertoires in COVID-19. Generated by immunoSEQ multiplex PCR, the TCRdb table keeps only in-frame clones and is missing some. This table holds about 160,000 clones, roughly 89% found once. Sequencing used peripheral blood. The receptors derive from an older woman with COVID-19, enrolled during active disease.

The CDR3 DNA follows: TGTGCCAGCGAGAGCACAGGGGTTGGCTACGAGCAGTACTTC. It is translated as CASESTGVGYEQYF. The rearrangement uses TRBV28 and TRBJ2-7; 7 bases are shared with TRBD1. Germline assignment: CDR1 MDHEN and CDR2 SYDVKM. Trimming at V came to 8 bases and at J to 3 bases, leaving 10 bases not matched to a gene. CDR3 length: 14 amino acids.

The V and J genes are TRBV28 and TRBJ2-7, with 7 bases aligning to TRBD1. Germline CDR1 is MDHEN and CDR2 is SYDVKM. The ends lost 6 bases at V and 0 bases at J; junction bases unmatched: 11. CDR3 length: 16 amino acids. CDR3 in amino acids: CASREMTGYSSYEQYF. CDR3 coding DNA: TGTGCCAGCAGGGAGATGACAGGGTACAGCTCCTACGAGCAGTACTTC.

The V call is TRBV3-1 (or the pseudogene TRBV3-2), the J call TRBJ2-7, with TRBD1 matching over 10 bases. CDR1 is LGHDT, CDR2 YNNKEL, per germline (reference sequence). There are 15 residues in the CDR3. Germline trimming cut 7 bases from V and 4 bases from J; bases unmatched to any gene: 10. The CDR3 sequence is CASTPTGTGVYEQYF. In DNA, the CDR3 is TGTGCCAGCACCCCGACCGGGACAGGGGTTTACGAGCAGTACTTC.

V and J are TRBV5-6 and TRBJ1-5; 8 bases line up with TRBD1. V lost 4 bases to trimming and J lost 4 bases; unmatched junction nucleotides: 7. Germline V CDR1 and CDR2: SGHDT, YYEEEE. The CDR3 runs 15 residues. The CDR3 nucleotides are TGTGCCAGCAGCGCGACAGGGGTAGGGAATCAGCCCCAGCATTTT. Protein product: CASSATGVGNQPQHF. Full variable domain (remainder filled in from reference TRBV5-6 and TRBJ1-5): DAGVTQSPTHLIKTRGQQVTLRCSPKSGHDTVSWYQQALGQGPQFIFQYYEEEERQRGNFPDRFSGHQFPNYSSELNVNALLLGDSALYLCASSATGVGNQPQHFGDGTRLSIL.

In nucleotides, the CDR3 is TGCGCCAGCAGCTTGGACGGGGGGAGGACCGGGGAGCTGTTTTTT. Translation: CASSLDGGRTGELFF. The gene calls are TRBV5-1 and TRBJ2-2, with TRBD2 identical over 7 bases. The V gene's germline CDR1 is SGHRS and CDR2 YFSETQ. The CDR3 is 15 residues long. The V gene end was trimmed by 0 bases and the J gene end by 5 bases; junction bases not matched to a gene: 4.

The chain recombines TRBV11-2 with TRBJ1-3; D not resolved. The CDR3 has 13 residues. Germline V gives CDR1 SGHAT, CDR2 FQNNGV. Trimming stripped 4 bases from V and 2 bases from J, with 6 bases between. Written as DNA, the CDR3 is TGTGCCAGCAGCTCCAGTCCTGGAAACACCATATATTTT. As protein: CASSSSPGNTIYF.

The rearrangement joins TRBV7-2 to TRBJ1-2; 10 nucleotides agree with TRBD1. The CDR3 is made up of 18 amino acids. The ends lost 11 bases at V and 0 bases at J; junction bases unmatched: 18. Germline-derived CDR1 and CDR2 are SGHTA and FQGNSA. CDR3 region: CARYRFDRGRGANYGYTF. The CDR3 region has the DNA TGTGCCCGGTACCGTTTCGACAGGGGGCGCGGAGCTAACTATGGCTACACCTTC.

This chain uses TRBV7-8 with TRBJ2-7; 7 bases fit TRBD2. Germline V CDR1 and CDR2: SGHVS, FQNEAQ. Unmatched junction bases numbered 12, after V lost 5 bases and J lost 2 bases. The CDR3 is made up of 16 amino acids. The chain's CDR3 is CASSPGGSGLTYEQYF. The CDR3 nucleotides read TGTGCCAGCAGCCCGGGGGGTAGCGGGTTGACCTACGAGCAGTACTTC.

The chain employs TRBV5-1 and TRBJ1-3, with D tentatively TRBD1 (6 bases). Germline CDR1 and CDR2: SGHRS and YFSETQ. V was clipped by 2 bases and J by 0 bases, with 9 bases between them. This CDR3 is built from 15 residues. In DNA, the CDR3 is TGCGCCAGCAGCTTACAGGGCCTCTCTGGAAACACCATATATTTT. Residues: CASSLQGLSGNTIYF.

V and J are TRBV27 and TRBJ2-1; D possibly corresponds to TRBD2 (6 bases). V lost 5 bases to trimming and J lost 5 bases, with 16 bases between them. CDR3 length equals 15 residues. CDR1 is MNHEY and CDR2 is SMNVEV in the germline V gene (reference sequence). This CDR3 is CASSPATPGDNEQFF. The CDR3 DNA reads TGTGCCAGCAGTCCGGCGACCCCGGGAGACAATGAGCAGTTCTTC.

The chain recombines TRBV2 with TRBJ2-1; a possible D gene is TRBD2 (5 bases). The CDR3 length is 13 residues. The V and J ends lost 7 bases and 7 bases respectively, with 14 bases between them. CDR1 and CDR2 from the germline V gene are SNHLY and FYNNEI. Written as DNA, the CDR3 is TGTGCCAGCAAGGACTCCCTTTTAAATGAGCAGTTCTTC. Its translation: CASKDSLLNEQFF.

In this sample, this clone turned up once. Other DNA sequences in the same sample also yield this CDR3. This chain uses TRBV7-9 with TRBJ2-7; 7 bases are a match to TRBD2. Germline trimming cut 5 bases from V and 3 bases from J; bases unmatched to any gene: 7. Looked up from germline, CDR1 is SEHNR and CDR2 is FQNEAQ (reference sequence). The CDR3 spans 14 residues. CDR3 in amino acids: CASSLLGGSYEQYF. The CDR3 nucleotides are TGTGCCAGCAGCCTTCTGGGGGGGAGCTACGAGCAGTACTTC. The entire variable domain, with the rest obtained from reference TRBV7-9 and TRBJ2-7, is as follows: DTGVSQNPRHKITKRGQNVTFRCDPISEHNRLYWYRQTLGQGPEFLTYFQNEAQLEKSRLLSDRFSAERPKGSFSTLEIQRTEQGDSAMYLCASSLLGGSYEQYFGPGTRLTVT.

CDR3 coding DNA: TGTGCCAGCAGCTTCGGACAGCACAATGAGCAGTTCTTC. The encoded protein is CASSFGQHNEQFF. The chain carries TRBV7-3 and TRBJ2-1, with D possibly being TRBD1 (6 bases). Trimming removed 3 bases from V and 5 bases from J, with 8 bases in between. The CDR3 length is 13 residues. The germline gives CDR1 SGHTA, CDR2 FQGTGA.

This clone appeared a single time. This chain connects TRBV19 to TRBJ1-5; TRBD1 is a possible D gene (5 bases). The CDR3 has 16 residues. Trimming removed 4 bases from V and 4 bases from J, with 17 bases in between. CDR1 and CDR2 from the germline V gene are LNHDA and SQIVND (reference sequence). The CDR3 DNA reads TGTGCCAGTAGTAACGATGGCGGGGGGATTAATCAGCCCCAGCATTTT. As protein: CASSNDGGGINQPQHF.

The chain employs TRBV11-3 and TRBJ2-2; TRBD1 agrees at 8 bases. Germline CDR1 reads SGHNT; CDR2 reads YENEEA. This CDR3 has 17 residues. J lost 4 bases, V lost 4 bases, and 11 bases had no gene match. This chain's CDR3 is CASSWDPGQAITGELFF. For the CDR3, the DNA is TGTGCCAGCAGCTGGGACCCGGGACAGGCGATCACCGGGGAGCTGTTTTTT.

The DNA of the CDR3 is TGTGCCACCAGCGGGGGAGCAGGCAGACCGAACACTGAAGCTTTCTTT. Its protein is CATSGGAGRPNTEAFF. This chain connects TRBV24-1 to TRBJ1-1; TRBD1 is a possible D gene (5 bases). The CDR3 is made up of 16 amino acids. CDR1 and CDR2 from the germline V gene are KGHDR and SFDVKD. The germline V and J ends were trimmed by 7 bases and 1 base, with 18 bases remaining between them.

V and J are TRBV28 and TRBJ2-1; possible D gene TRBD1, 5 bases. The CDR3 consists of 19 residues. Trimming cost V 7 bases and J 0 bases, with 25 bases left between them. The germline gives CDR1 MDHEN, CDR2 SYDVKM. The chain's CDR3 is CASTLLRWGGFSSYNEQFF. In nucleotides, the CDR3 is TGTGCCAGCACCCTTCTCCGGTGGGGCGGTTTTAGCTCCTACAATGAGCAGTTCTTC.

The chain combines TRBV29-1 with TRBJ2-1, with 15 nucleotides matching TRBD2. V was pared by 5 bases and J by 6 bases, with 11 bases of the junction left unmatched. The CDR3 has 17 residues. From germline, CDR1 is SQVTM and CDR2 ANQGSEA. CDR3 sequence reads: CSVQGTSGGYSSNEQFF. The CDR3 DNA reads TGCAGCGTTCAAGGGACTAGCGGGGGGTATTCTTCCAATGAGCAGTTCTTC.

The chain couples TRBV2 to TRBJ1-1, with no clear D. V was cut by 5 bases and J by 3 bases, with 10 bases left in between. This CDR3 contains 13 residues. Germline V CDR1 and CDR2: SNHLY, FYNNEI. CDR3 sequence (DNA): TGTGCCAGCAGTCCGGGAAGGTACACTGAAGCTTTCTTT. Its protein product is CASSPGRYTEAFF.

The chain combines TRBV18 with TRBJ1-5; 9 positions agree with TRBD1. CDR1 and CDR2 (germline): KGHSH, LQKENI. The CDR3 has 16 residues. V trimming: 6 bases; J trimming: 1 base; junction bases outside the gene matches: 7. CDR3 amino acids: CASSQQGALSNQPQHF. In DNA form, the CDR3 reads TGTGCCAGCTCTCAACAGGGGGCGTTAAGCAATCAGCCCCAGCATTTT.

This sequence joins TRBV28 and TRBJ1-4; 10 bases fit TRBD1. The CDR3 length is 14 residues. CDR1 is MDHEN, CDR2 SYDVKM, per germline. The J segment lost 8 bases and the V segment lost 7 bases, leaving 7 bases of the junction unmatched. The CDR3 bases are TGTGCCAGCAAAAGGGACAGGGGAATAGAAAAACTGTTTTTT. This sequence encodes CASKRDRGIEKLFF. The whole variable domain, remainder taken from reference TRBV28 and TRBJ1-4, is DVKVTQSSRYLVKRTGEKVFLECVQDMDHENMFWYRQDPGLGLRLIYFSYDVKMKEKGDIPEGYSVSREKKERFSLILESASTNQTSMYLCASKRDRGIEKLFFGSGTQLSVL.

The chain joins TRBV30 to TRBJ1-1; TRBD1 is a possible D gene (6 bases). V dropped 0 bases and J dropped 6 bases, with 11 bases sitting between them. Germline V gives CDR1 GTSNPN, CDR2 SVGIG (reference sequence). The CDR3 length is 13 residues. The CDR3 here is CAWSVREGAEAFF. The CDR3 DNA reads TGTGCCTGGAGTGTGAGGGAGGGGGCTGAAGCTTTCTTT.

This clone was found once. The gene calls are TRBV30 and TRBJ2-2; tentatively, D is TRBD2 (7 bases). Germline CDR1 reads GTSNPN; CDR2 reads SVGIG (reference sequence). Trimming removed 3 bases from V and 3 bases from J, with 17 bases in between. The CDR3 covers 16 residues. The CDR3 region is CAWRPIVGGHTGELFF. Here the CDR3 DNA reads TGTGCCTGGAGACCCATCGTGGGGGGGCACACCGGGGAGCTGTTTTTT.

The CDR3 region has the DNA TGTGCCAGCAGCCCCACCGGCCGGGGCTACGAGCAGTACTTC. It specifies CASSPTGRGYEQYF. This rearrangement joins TRBV5-6 to TRBJ2-7, with a tentative D call TRBD2 (5 bases). CDR3 length: 14 amino acids. The germline V gene has CDR1 SGHDT and CDR2 YYEEEE. V was cut by 4 bases and J by 3 bases, with 14 bases left in between.

The V call is TRBV6-5, the J call TRBJ1-5, with a possible D match to TRBD1 (5 bases). Trimming removed 8 bases from V and 2 bases from J, with 13 bases in between. The CDR3 length is 14 residues. Per the germline V gene, CDR1 is MNHEY and CDR2 is SVGAGI. Here the CDR3 reads CASSLTGRNQPQHF. The CDR3 DNA is TGTGCCAGCTCTCTAACAGGACGCAATCAGCCCCAGCATTTT.

The table lists this clone with a count of one. The rearrangement joins TRBV19 to TRBJ2-4, with D possibly being TRBD2 (6 bases). The germline V gene encodes CDR1 LNHDA and CDR2 SQIVND (reference sequence). Between the trimmed V and J ends, which lost 1 base and 1 base, there was a span of 26 bases. This CDR3 spans 21 amino acids. In DNA, the CDR3 is TGTGCCAGTAGTATAGGGGGACCGGGGGAAAAACGTAGCTCGGCCAAAAACATTCAGTACTTC. Translating gives CASSIGGPGEKRSSAKNIQYF.

V usage is TRBV19 and J usage is TRBJ2-5; 8 nucleotides match TRBD2. This CDR3 is 15 amino acids long. The germline gives CDR1 LNHDA, CDR2 SQIVND (reference sequence). V shed 5 bases and J 1 base; nucleotides not matched to a gene: 6. The CDR3 bases are TGTGCCAGTAGTGAGGGGACTAGATTCCAAGAGACCCAGTACTTC. The encoded protein is CASSEGTRFQETQYF.